This TCR beta chain derives from a study of beta chain features in type 1 diabetes (dated by TCRdb to between 2018 and 2020). As for the study more broadly: No differences in mean age, gender distribution, total cell number or subset yield were found between patients and healthy donors. Regulatory and stem cell-like memory subsets were isolated from only 8 patients and roughly 8 healthy donors, whereas naive and central memory subsets came from all 28 donors. In the study, recently diagnosed type 1 diabetes patients and matched healthy donors were compared on the TCRB repertoires of their sorted circulating CD4+ T cell subsets. A total of 107,917,701 sorted cells were examined across all samples, and RNA yield correlated strongly with the number of cells per subset.

What the research found in general, with its limitations: A moderate but significant shortening of TCRB CDR3 length was observed in type 1 diabetes patients in all four CD4+ subsets. Because small numbers of individuals were included in the HLA sub-analyses, any influence of HLA type on TCRB rearrangement was left unresolved. Fewer insertions and more nucleotide deletions at VDJ recombination sites were observed in patients with type 1 diabetes, implying thymic rearrangement abnormalities. Shorter templates might be favored by PCR, yet because patient and control samples were amplified and corrected together, any such skew would affect both groups equally. Because cDNA was sequenced instead of genomic DNA, activated cells with high expression could be over-represented, although the groups did not differ in activation or CD3 levels. Naive, central memory and regulatory TCRB repertoires appeared more similar among patients than among healthy donors.

This clone appeared once. Its antigen is unknown. Base qualities were left out, and no much larger clone turns up one base away. From each donor, a single peripheral blood sample of roughly 0.11 L on average was drawn into heparinised tubes. A BD FACSAria II and a panel including CD45RO, CCR7, CD25, CD127, CD95 and CD27 were used to sort naive, central memory, regulatory and stem cell-like memory CD4+ T cells. All sorted populations exceeded 95% purity. Right away, PBMCs were isolated by Lymphoprep density gradient centrifugation and were stained directly, with no culture step. So that batch effects would be minimized, each experiment stained and sorted samples in pairs, pairing one healthy donor with one patient. The CDR3, cysteine through phenylalanine, is 16 amino acids long. Only the CDR3 DNA is retained, 48 bases long and in frame from the first base. From the germline V gene (reference sequence), CDR1 is GTSNPN and CDR2 is SVGIG. V is reduced by 1 base and J by 0 bases, leaving a spacing of 14 bases between them.

The entire isolated RNA was reverse transcribed using the High Capacity cDNA Reverse Transcription Kit, and thus expressed TCRB transcripts were sequenced. Deep immunoSEQ sequencing was performed on naive, central memory and regulatory T cell samples, with an average of around 3.4 million total reads per sample. Sorted cells were lysed in RLT buffer and RNA was extracted with DNase-treated RNeasy Micro or Mini kits, depending on cell number. To prevent cross-contamination, every cell subset was processed on its own, while patient and healthy donor samples were processed together. The immunoSEQ multiplex PCR was used to amplify TCRB sequences from cDNA, generating 87-bp fragments that spanned the CDR3 region. Sequencing of the amplicons was done on the Illumina HiSeq platform. Processing in the source paper ran as follows. Synthetic template baselines were used to correct PCR bias computationally, reads within Hamming distance 2 were collapsed, and singletons that could not be merged were discarded. Reads were aligned against IMGT to assign V, D and J genes, CDR3 length and insertions or deletions at six rearrangement sites. Clonotype counts were normalized to sorted cell number within each subset before computing true diversity and Gini coefficients with the tcR R package. The overlap coefficient, calculated on TCRB nucleotide sequences, was used to measure repertoire sharing. The source is immuneACCESS, and TCRdb retained only in-frame sequences with V and J called. Part of the clones is not carried over; for the studies checked, unresolved V genes explain less than half of this, and the remainder is unexplained. V and J calls and clone size follow that table, whereas D and trimming were derived from the DNA. For this sample the table gives around 200,000 clones, of which 10% to 15% were detected only once. The top ten clonotypes cover 0.62% of the sample.

The chain is encoded by TRBV30 joined to TRBJ2-3; perhaps TRBD1 is the D gene, with 6 bases matching. Sample: central memory CD4+ T cells from blood. The sequence derives from a woman aged 18-29 years in good health. The sequenced DNA is TGTGCCTGGAGTGCAGGGGACCGACTTAGCACAGATACGCAGTATTTT. Its translation reads: CAWSAGDRLSTDTQYF.